Listed below are T cell receptor beta chains from one sample, sequenced in a study of identical twins. TCRdb re-called the 5' RACE reads with MiXCR, one entry per CDR3 protein. The sample holds about 240,000 distinct CDR3 sequences, about 12% seen once. This sample was shared with a second study, whose subject was yellow fever vaccine responses in identical twins.

Sequencing was performed on memory (CD45RO+) T cells sorted from blood. These receptors originate from a woman under 30 in good health. Each CDR3 is given with its conserved first and last residue. A D gene is named only where the DNA matches it firmly. Expanded clones are given a class, and other clones once, few, many or no size at all.

d_call: TRBD1
cdr3_length: 15
clone_size: few
v_call: TRBV5-1
j_call: TRBJ2-5
cdr3_aa: CASTQGGRTQETQYF
cdr3_nt: TGCGCCAGCACCCAAGGGGGCAGAACCCAAGAGACCCAGTACTTC

d_call: .
cdr3_length: 13
clone_size: .
v_call: TRBV19
j_call: TRBJ1-2
cdr3_aa: CASSRDKSRGYTF
cdr3_nt: TGTGCCAGTAGCCGGGACAAATCTAGGGGCTACACCTTC

d_call: TRBD2
cdr3_length: 14
clone_size: .
v_call: TRBV6-2/TRBV6-3
j_call: TRBJ2-7
cdr3_aa: CASGGTSGTYEQYF
cdr3_nt: TGTGCCAGTGGAGGGACTAGCGGGACCTACGAGCAGTACTTC

d_call: .
cdr3_length: 15
clone_size: many
v_call: TRBV7-2
j_call: TRBJ2-1
cdr3_aa: CASSRIRPQDNEQFF
cdr3_nt: TGTGCCAGCAGCCGGATAAGGCCTCAAGATAATGAGCAGTTCTTC

d_call: TRBD1
cdr3_length: 19
clone_size: few
v_call: TRBV7-7
j_call: TRBJ2-2
cdr3_aa: CASSKSSRRDRVNTGELFF
cdr3_nt: TGTGCTAGCAGCAAATCTAGCCGCCGGGACAGGGTGAACACCGGGGAGCTGTTTTTT

d_call: .
cdr3_length: 16
clone_size: few
v_call: TRBV19
j_call: TRBJ2-6
cdr3_aa: CASSIGTGAGANVLTF
cdr3_nt: TGTGCCAGTAGTATCGGGACGGGGGCCGGGGCCAACGTCCTGACTTTC

d_call: TRBD2
cdr3_length: 15
clone_size: few
v_call: TRBV9
j_call: TRBJ2-3
cdr3_aa: CASSVGGGALDTQYF
cdr3_nt: TGTGCCAGCAGCGTGGGCGGGGGGGCCTTAGATACGCAGTATTTT

d_call: .
cdr3_length: 14
clone_size: .
v_call: TRBV3-1
j_call: TRBJ2-3
cdr3_aa: CASRWGGGTDTQYF
cdr3_nt: TGTGCCAGCAGATGGGGGGGCGGCACAGATACGCAGTATTTT

d_call: .
cdr3_length: 12
clone_size: few
v_call: TRBV27
j_call: TRBJ2-3
cdr3_aa: CASSGRGDTQYF
cdr3_nt: TGTGCCAGCAGCGGCCGGGGGGATACGCAGTATTTT

d_call: .
cdr3_length: 10
clone_size: few
v_call: TRBV7-9
j_call: TRBJ2-2
cdr3_aa: CASSTLLLFF
cdr3_nt: TGTGCCAGCAGCACCCTGCTACTGTTTTTT

d_call: .
cdr3_length: 16
clone_size: .
v_call: TRBV25-1
j_call: TRBJ2-2
cdr3_aa: CASSEWASDATGELFF
cdr3_nt: TGTGCCAGCAGTGAATGGGCTAGCGACGCCACCGGGGAGCTGTTTTTT

d_call: TRBD1
cdr3_length: 16
clone_size: many
v_call: TRBV11-1
j_call: TRBJ2-2
cdr3_aa: CASSLGQGANTGELFF
cdr3_nt: TGTGCCAGCAGCTTAGGACAGGGGGCGAACACCGGGGAGCTGTTTTTT

d_call: .
cdr3_length: 14
clone_size: few
v_call: TRBV7-9
j_call: TRBJ1-2
cdr3_aa: CASSFGGQENGYTF
cdr3_nt: TGTGCCAGCAGCTTTGGAGGGCAGGAGAATGGCTACACCTTC

d_call: TRBD1
cdr3_length: 15
clone_size: many
v_call: TRBV27
j_call: TRBJ2-1
cdr3_aa: CASSTQGASYNEQFF
cdr3_nt: TGTGCCAGCAGTACACAGGGGGCCTCCTACAATGAGCAGTTCTTC

d_call: TRBD1
cdr3_length: 15
clone_size: .
v_call: TRBV2
j_call: TRBJ1-4
cdr3_aa: CASSEGGQGNEKLFF
cdr3_nt: TGTGCCAGCAGCGAGGGGGGACAGGGAAATGAAAAACTGTTTTTT

d_call: TRBD2
cdr3_length: 17
clone_size: .
v_call: TRBV7-2
j_call: TRBJ2-3
cdr3_aa: CASSRRAGALGTDTQYF
cdr3_nt: TGTGCCAGCAGCCGCCGAGCGGGGGCCCTGGGCACAGATACGCAGTATTTT

d_call: .
cdr3_length: 16
clone_size: few
v_call: TRBV18
j_call: TRBJ2-2
cdr3_aa: CASSPPLNPYTGELFF
cdr3_nt: TGTGCCAGCTCACCACCTTTGAACCCATACACCGGGGAGCTGTTTTTT

d_call: .
cdr3_length: 12
clone_size: .
v_call: TRBV20-1
j_call: TRBJ1-5
cdr3_aa: CSAEQGNQPQHF
cdr3_nt: TGCAGTGCTGAACAGGGAAACCAGCCCCAGCATTTT

d_call: .
cdr3_length: 15
clone_size: .
v_call: TRBV20-1
j_call: TRBJ2-1
cdr3_aa: CSARGSTGAYNEQFF
cdr3_nt: TGCAGTGCTAGAGGCTCCACGGGAGCTTACAATGAGCAGTTCTTC

d_call: .
cdr3_length: 12
clone_size: few
v_call: TRBV20-1
j_call: TRBJ1-6
cdr3_aa: CSASGLKSPLHF
cdr3_nt: TGCAGTGCTAGCGGCCTAAAATCACCCCTCCACTTT

d_call: .
cdr3_length: 15
clone_size: .
v_call: TRBV3-1
j_call: TRBJ2-1
cdr3_aa: CASSQGVVTVNEQFF
cdr3_nt: TGTGCCAGCAGCCAAGGGGTAGTAACGGTCAATGAGCAGTTCTTC

d_call: TRBD2
cdr3_length: 13
clone_size: many
v_call: TRBV5-1
j_call: TRBJ2-5
cdr3_aa: CASSLFGEGTQYF
cdr3_nt: TGCGCCAGCAGCCTGTTCGGGGAGGGGACCCAGTACTTC

d_call: TRBD1
cdr3_length: 15
clone_size: few
v_call: TRBV5-4
j_call: TRBJ2-7
cdr3_aa: CASSIDRGHGYEQYF
cdr3_nt: TGTGCCAGCAGCATCGACAGGGGGCATGGCTACGAGCAGTACTTC

d_call: .
cdr3_length: 12
clone_size: few
v_call: TRBV20-1
j_call: TRBJ2-1
cdr3_aa: CSAGSSYNEQFF
cdr3_nt: TGCAGTGCCGGGAGCTCCTACAATGAGCAGTTCTTC

d_call: TRBD1
cdr3_length: 12
clone_size: .
v_call: TRBV6-2/TRBV6-3
j_call: TRBJ1-2
cdr3_aa: CASSLGQYGYTF
cdr3_nt: TGTGCCAGCAGTTTGGGACAGTATGGCTACACCTTC

d_call: .
cdr3_length: 14
clone_size: .
v_call: TRBV29-1
j_call: TRBJ2-7
cdr3_aa: CSVVLRFSSYEQSF
cdr3_nt: TGCAGCGTTGTGCTGCGCTTCAGCTCCTACGAGCAGTCCTTC

d_call: .
cdr3_length: 16
clone_size: many
v_call: TRBV12-3/TRBV12-4
j_call: TRBJ2-6
cdr3_aa: CASRRTSSSGANVLTF
cdr3_nt: TGTGCCAGCAGGCGTACAAGTTCCTCTGGGGCCAACGTCCTGACTTTC

d_call: .
cdr3_length: 12
clone_size: .
v_call: TRBV7-2
j_call: TRBJ1-2
cdr3_aa: CASAQGDHGYTF
cdr3_nt: TGTGCCTCGGCACAGGGTGACCATGGCTACACCTTC

d_call: .
cdr3_length: 10
clone_size: .
v_call: TRBV28
j_call: TRBJ2-7
cdr3_aa: CASGHPEQYF
cdr3_nt: TGTGCCAGCGGCCACCCCGAGCAGTACTTC

d_call: .
cdr3_length: 15
clone_size: few
v_call: TRBV15
j_call: TRBJ1-2
cdr3_aa: CATSRPTGTLYGYTF
cdr3_nt: TGTGCCACCAGCAGACCTACCGGGACCCTCTATGGCTACACCTTC

d_call: .
cdr3_length: 14
clone_size: .
v_call: TRBV15
j_call: TRBJ2-7
cdr3_aa: CATSRELAGYEQYF
cdr3_nt: TGTGCCACCAGCAGAGAGTTAGCAGGTTACGAGCAGTACTTC

d_call: TRBD2
cdr3_length: 15
clone_size: .
v_call: TRBV5-1
j_call: TRBJ2-5
cdr3_aa: CASSLLAGSQETQYF
cdr3_nt: TGCGCCAGCAGCTTGTTAGCGGGCTCCCAAGAGACCCAGTACTTC

d_call: .
cdr3_length: 15
clone_size: once
v_call: TRBV5-1
j_call: TRBJ2-7
cdr3_aa: CASSPPRRDSYEQYF
cdr3_nt: TGCGCCAGCAGCCCCCCCCGCAGGGACTCCTACGAGCAGTACTTC

d_call: .
cdr3_length: 15
clone_size: few
v_call: TRBV27
j_call: TRBJ2-5
cdr3_aa: CATLGEKTGAKTQYF
cdr3_nt: TGTGCCACCTTAGGGGAAAAGACGGGGGCGAAGACCCAGTACTTC

d_call: .
cdr3_length: 16
clone_size: few
v_call: TRBV2
j_call: TRBJ2-2
cdr3_aa: CASSERWGLGSGELFF
cdr3_nt: TGTGCCAGCAGTGAACGTTGGGGCTTAGGCTCCGGGGAGCTGTTTTTT

d_call: TRBD2
cdr3_length: 17
clone_size: .
v_call: TRBV15
j_call: TRBJ2-1
cdr3_aa: CATSRTSLAGAYNEQFF
cdr3_nt: TGTGCCACCAGCAGAACCTCTCTAGCGGGGGCCTACAATGAGCAGTTCTTC

d_call: .
cdr3_length: 14
clone_size: many
v_call: TRBV10-2
j_call: TRBJ2-1
cdr3_aa: CASRRGVDYNEQFF
cdr3_nt: TGCGCCAGCAGGAGGGGAGTCGACTACAATGAGCAGTTCTTC

d_call: .
cdr3_length: 16
clone_size: many
v_call: TRBV12-3/TRBV12-4
j_call: TRBJ1-3
cdr3_aa: CASSPRGANSGNTIYF
cdr3_nt: TGTGCCAGCAGTCCGCGGGGGGCCAACTCTGGAAACACCATATATTTT

d_call: .
cdr3_length: 16
clone_size: few
v_call: TRBV6-2/TRBV6-3
j_call: TRBJ1-5
cdr3_aa: CASTPSWGGGGQPQHF
cdr3_nt: TGTGCCAGCACTCCCTCTTGGGGGGGAGGAGGTCAGCCCCAGCATTTT

d_call: .
cdr3_length: 14
clone_size: many
v_call: TRBV20-1
j_call: TRBJ2-7
cdr3_aa: CSARGTGRDYEQYF
cdr3_nt: TGCAGTGCTAGAGGCACAGGGCGGGACTACGAGCAGTACTTC

d_call: TRBD1
cdr3_length: 14
clone_size: many
v_call: TRBV28
j_call: TRBJ2-7
cdr3_aa: CASSGQGEVNEQYF
cdr3_nt: TGTGCCAGCAGTGGACAGGGGGAGGTCAACGAGCAGTACTTC

d_call: TRBD1
cdr3_length: 16
clone_size: .
v_call: TRBV6-2/TRBV6-3
j_call: TRBJ2-7
cdr3_aa: CASSNVPGQGLYEQYF
cdr3_nt: TGTGCCAGCAGTAACGTACCGGGACAGGGACTCTACGAGCAGTACTTC

d_call: .
cdr3_length: 14
clone_size: .
v_call: TRBV20-1
j_call: TRBJ1-2
cdr3_aa: CSARERTGRDGYTF
cdr3_nt: TGCAGTGCTAGAGAAAGGACTGGGAGGGACGGCTACACCTTC

d_call: .
cdr3_length: 15
clone_size: .
v_call: TRBV11-2
j_call: TRBJ2-4
cdr3_aa: CASSLNPGPQNIQYF
cdr3_nt: TGTGCCAGCAGTCTTAATCCGGGACCCCAAAACATTCAGTACTTC

d_call: .
cdr3_length: 14
clone_size: many
v_call: TRBV28
j_call: TRBJ1-4
cdr3_aa: CASSLIVGSEKLFF
cdr3_nt: TGTGCCAGCAGTTTAATCGTCGGTAGCGAAAAACTGTTTTTT

d_call: .
cdr3_length: 13
clone_size: .
v_call: TRBV7-9
j_call: TRBJ2-3
cdr3_aa: CASSLTDPNTQYF
cdr3_nt: TGTGCCAGCAGCTTAACGGACCCTAATACGCAGTATTTT

d_call: .
cdr3_length: 17
clone_size: once
v_call: TRBV20-1
j_call: TRBJ2-6
cdr3_aa: CCASVPTERVGANVLTF
cdr3_nt: TGCTGTGCTAGCGTCCCGACGGAGAGGGTAGGGGCCAACGTCCTGACTTTC

d_call: .
cdr3_length: 12
clone_size: few
v_call: TRBV2
j_call: TRBJ2-1
cdr3_aa: CASCRGWDEQFF
cdr3_nt: TGTGCCAGTTGCAGAGGTTGGGATGAGCAGTTCTTC

d_call: .
cdr3_length: 13
clone_size: many
v_call: TRBV5-1
j_call: TRBJ2-2
cdr3_aa: CASNDPTDGELFF
cdr3_nt: TGCGCCAGCAACGACCCAACTGACGGGGAGCTGTTTTTT

d_call: .
cdr3_length: 14
clone_size: .
v_call: TRBV7-2
j_call: TRBJ1-5
cdr3_aa: CASSPTPSGQPQHF
cdr3_nt: TGTGCCAGCAGCCCGACCCCGTCGGGACAGCCCCAGCATTTT

d_call: .
cdr3_length: 14
clone_size: once
v_call: TRBV5-6
j_call: TRBJ2-7
cdr3_aa: CASSLQQGWGEQYF
cdr3_nt: TGTGCCAGCAGCTTGCAACAGGGATGGGGCGAGCAGTACTTC